The 30 T cell receptor beta chains below all came from one sample that was sequenced in a study of T-cell reconstitution after alpha-beta-depleted transplantation in children. Unique molecular identifiers were incorporated when the TCRbeta library was constructed. In TCRdb, the PCR reads were re-called with MiXCR into one record per CDR3 protein. The sample records 540,000 or so distinct CDR3 sequences, around 23% being singletons. The sequenced sample was PBMCs, mostly from graft donor cells, obtained 360 days after TCRalphabeta/CD19-depleted stem cell transplant. The receptors originated from a boy in the first two years of life who had a stem cell transplant for acute myeloid leukemia, so the T cells may come from the graft donor.

The chain is built from TRBV7-2 and TRBJ2-1; the D call may be TRBD1 or TRBD2 (5 bases each). This CDR3 is built from 15 residues. Per germline, CDR1 SGHTA and CDR2 FQGNSA. Trimming cost V 2 bases and J 7 bases, with 15 bases left between them. Here the CDR3 DNA reads TGTGCCAGCAGCTTAAGTGGTGGGACGGCGAATGAGCAGTTCTTC. Translated: CASSLSGGTANEQFF.

This clonotype was recorded at least ten times. This sequence joins TRBV4-3 and TRBJ2-5, with D possibly matching TRBD1 (5 bases). Germline V gene data show CDR1 as LGHNA and CDR2 as YSLEER. The CDR3 totals 14 residues. With 4 bases removed from V and 5 bases from J, the gap between germline ends came to 14 bases. In nucleotides, the CDR3 is TGCGCCAGCAGCCTTCATAAGGGGCCCGAGACCCAGTACTTC. Protein sequence: CASSLHKGPETQYF.

In this sample, this clonotype turned up a few times. This chain joins TRBV2 and TRBJ2-7; TRBD1 matches at 8 bases. J gave up 0 bases and V 9 bases, and 7 bases lay outside the gene matches. CDR1 and CDR2 (germline): SNHLY, FYNNEI. The CDR3 consists of 14 residues. The CDR3 protein is CASIRDRSSYEQYV. The CDR3 DNA reads TGTGCCAGTATCCGGGACAGGAGCTCCTACGAGCAGTACGTC.

The J gene is TRBJ2-7, the V gene TRBV4-3; 10 nucleotides agree with TRBD1. V shed 1 base, J shed 7 bases, and the junction held 10 bases outside the gene matches. This CDR3 spans 16 amino acids. The germline V gene encodes CDR1 LGHNA and CDR2 YSLEER. CDR3 sequence reads: CASSQVRRDRGREQYF. The CDR3 DNA is TGCGCCAGCAGCCAAGTCAGGCGGGACAGGGGACGGGAGCAGTACTTC.

This clonotype appeared a few times. The chain carries TRBV5-1 and TRBJ2-5; 7 bases line up with TRBD1. This CDR3 has 15 amino acids. Germline CDR1 and CDR2: SGHRS and YFSETQ. Germline trimming cut 4 bases from V and 1 base from J; bases unmatched to any gene: 7. The CDR3 bases are TGCGCCAGCAGCGTGGGGACAGCCCTCCAAGAGACCCAGTACTTC. Translating gives CASSVGTALQETQYF.

This clonotype showed up many times. This chain links TRBV29-1 with TRBJ2-7; 8 bases are shared with TRBD1. Germline V gives CDR1 SQVTM, CDR2 ANQGSEA. With 5 bases clipped from V and 3 bases from J, the junction kept 6 bases outside the gene matches. This CDR3 region has 13 residues. The CDR3 reads CSVSDRAGYEQYV. The CDR3 nucleotides are TGCAGCGTTTCGGACAGGGCAGGCTACGAGCAGTACGTC.

The chain recombines TRBV2 with TRBJ2-3; 9 nucleotides agree with TRBD2. Per germline, CDR1 SNHLY and CDR2 FYNNEI. This CDR3 is built from 15 residues. The V segment lost 8 bases and the J segment 3 bases; nucleotides outside the gene matches: 9. The CDR3 DNA reads as TGTGCCAGCGTCATGGTAGCGGGGGCAACAGATACGCAGTATTTT. The encoded protein is CASVMVAGATDTQYF.

This clonotype appeared many times. The rearrangement uses TRBV12-3 or TRBV12-4 and TRBJ2-1, with 8 nucleotides matching TRBD2. Trimming removed 1 base from V and 3 bases from J; junction bases left unmatched: 2. CDR3 length equals 15 residues. The CDR3 nucleotides are TGTGCCAGCAGTTTAGGCGGGGGGCACTACAATGAGCAGTTCTTC. This sequence encodes CASSLGGGHYNEQFF.

The genes are TRBV7-9 and TRBJ2-2; D remains unclear. Germline V lookup: CDR1 SEHNR, CDR2 FQNEAQ (reference sequence). V gave up 5 bases and J gave up 8 bases, with 9 bases separating them. The CDR3 has 12 amino acids. The DNA for the CDR3 is TGTGCCAGCAGCGATCTCGAGGGGGAGCTGTTTTTT. Its translation is CASSDLEGELFF.

The rearrangement links TRBV20-1 to TRBJ2-7, with D perhaps being TRBD1 or TRBD2 (5 bases each). Near its end, the DNA agrees better with TRBJ2-1, so the J call may be wrong. Germline V gives CDR1 DFQATT, CDR2 SNEGSKA (reference sequence). CDR3 length: 13 amino acids. The CDR3 is CSAPLGGSAEQFF. In nucleotides, the CDR3 is TGCAGTGCCCCACTTGGGGGATCCGCGGAGCAGTTCTTC.

This clonotype was picked up a small number of times. The chain is built from TRBV29-1 and TRBJ1-1; no clear D. CDR1 is SQVTM, CDR2 ANQGSEA, per germline. The CDR3 totals 12 residues. Between the trimmed V and J ends, which lost 5 bases and 2 bases, there was a span of 9 bases. Here the CDR3 DNA reads TGCAGCGTTAGTGTAGCTAACACTGAAGCTTTCTTT. It translates to CSVSVANTEAFF. The entire variable domain, with the rest obtained from reference TRBV29-1 and TRBJ1-1, is as follows: SAVISQKPSRDICQRGTSLTIQCQVDSQVTMMFWYRQQPGQSLTLIATANQGSEATYESGFVIDKFPISRPNLTFSTLTVSNMSPEDSSIYLCSVSVANTEAFFGQGTRLTVV.

V and J are TRBV20-1 and TRBJ2-3, with 7 nucleotides matching TRBD2. CDR1 and CDR2 from the germline V gene are DFQATT and SNEGSKA (reference sequence). The V and J ends lost 0 bases and 7 bases, in that order; junction bases with no gene match: 7. The CDR3 length is 14 residues. CDR3 in amino acids: CSARDPSGRNTQYF. CDR3 sequence (DNA): TGCAGTGCTAGAGATCCTAGCGGAAGGAATACGCAGTATTTT.

This clonotype was seen more than once but under ten times. The V and J genes are TRBV4-3 and TRBJ2-7; the D is unclear. Trimming shortened V by 0 bases and J by 4 bases, and 7 bases separated the two germline ends. The CDR3 covers 13 residues. Germline CDR1 reads LGHNA; CDR2 reads YSLEER. CDR3 residues: CASSQDAFYEQYF. The CDR3 DNA reads as TGCGCCAGCAGCCAAGATGCCTTTTACGAGCAGTACTTC.

This clonotype was counted between two and nine times. The genes are TRBV7-2 and TRBJ2-7, with D tentatively TRBD1 (5 bases). V lost 3 bases to trimming and J lost 3 bases, with 18 bases between them. Germline CDR1 SGHTA, CDR2 FQGNSA. CDR3 length equals 16 residues. For the CDR3, the DNA is TGTGCCAGCAGCTTCAGAAAACGGACACCCGTCTACGAGCAGTACTTC. Protein product: CASSFRKRTPVYEQYF.

This clonotype was seen more than once but under ten times. The chain links TRBV2 to TRBJ2-7, with D tentatively TRBD1 (6 bases). The CDR3 contains 12 residues. Germline V CDR1 and CDR2: SNHLY, FYNNEI. V was pared by 6 bases and J by 6 bases, with 12 bases between. Here the CDR3 reads CASRGAGTEQYV. The CDR3 DNA reads TGTGCCAGCAGGGGGGCAGGGACCGAGCAGTACGTC.

The CDR3 spells CSARGAGTEQYF. The CDR3 DNA reads TGCAGTGCTAGAGGGGCAGGGACCGAGCAGTACTTC. V and J are TRBV20-1 and TRBJ2-7; D is perhaps TRBD1 or TRBD2 (5 bases each). The CDR3 sequence is 12 residues long. Between the trimmed V and J ends, which lost 1 base and 6 bases, there was a span of 10 bases. Per the germline V gene, CDR1 is DFQATT and CDR2 is SNEGSKA (reference sequence).

This chain uses TRBV5-1 with TRBJ2-5, with 9 bases aligning to TRBD1. CDR3 length: 14 residues. Germline V gene data show CDR1 as SGHRS and CDR2 as YFSETQ. J lost 5 bases, V lost 2 bases, and 4 bases had no gene match. CDR3 nucleotide sequence: TGCGCCAGCAGCTTCGCGACAGGGGGGGAGACCCAGTACTTC. Encoded protein: CASSFATGGETQYF.

This clonotype was detected many times. This chain connects TRBV20-1 to TRBJ2-3; TRBD1 is a possible D gene (5 bases). V was shortened by 7 bases and J by 0 bases, with 11 bases between the two germline ends. The V gene's germline CDR1 is DFQATT and CDR2 SNEGSKA (reference sequence). The CDR3 loop spans 13 amino acids. Written as DNA, the CDR3 is TGCAGTGTCAGGGTTACTAGCACAGATACGCAGTATTTT. This translates into CSVRVTSTDTQYF.

The rearrangement joins TRBV6-1 to TRBJ2-7; D gene uncertain. The V gene's germline CDR1 is MNHNS and CDR2 SASEGT. With 5 bases removed from V and 0 bases from J, the gap between germline ends came to 14 bases. CDR3 length: 15 amino acids. CDR3 loop: CASSPIQRFSYEQYF. The CDR3 DNA sequence: TGTGCCAGCAGTCCGATCCAGCGTTTCTCCTACGAGCAGTACTTC.

In this sample, this clonotype turned up many times. V usage is TRBV12-3 or TRBV12-4 and J usage is TRBJ1-5; D call uncertain. CDR3 size: 14 residues. V lost 0 bases to trimming and J lost 4 bases, with 7 bases between them. In DNA form, the CDR3 reads TGTGCCAGCAGTTTAGCCCTTTTTAATCAGCCCCAGCATTTT. Translated, it gives CASSLALFNQPQHF.

This clonotype was picked up many times. The chain couples TRBV28 to TRBJ2-7; 8 nucleotides line up with TRBD1. Germline V gene data show CDR1 as MDHEN and CDR2 as SYDVKM. V was pared by 5 bases and J by 0 bases, with 6 bases of the junction left unmatched. The CDR3 has 15 residues. DNA of the CDR3: TGTGCCAGCAGTCTGACAGGGGTCTCCTCCTACGAGCAGTACGTC. Translated, it gives CASSLTGVSSYEQYV.

This clonotype showed up just a few times. The chain links TRBV5-1 to TRBJ2-7; TRBD2 matches 8 bases. Looked up from germline, CDR1 is SGHRS and CDR2 is YFSETQ. The trim removed 0 bases at V and 3 bases at J, leaving 8 bases unmatched. The CDR3 extends over 16 amino acids. The CDR3 spells CASSLVGGGPSYEQYV. The CDR3 bases are TGCGCCAGCAGCTTGGTTGGCGGGGGGCCCAGCTACGAGCAGTACGTC.

This clonotype has just a few counts. The chain carries TRBV9 and TRBJ2-3; 8 positions agree with TRBD2. The CDR3 totals 17 residues. V trimming: 4 bases; J trimming: 2 bases; junction bases outside the gene matches: 12. The V gene's germline CDR1 is SGDLS and CDR2 YYNGEE. As DNA, the CDR3 is TGTGCCAGCAGCCCAAGCTGGACTAGCTCGTACACAGATACGCAGTATTTT. Translated: CASSPSWTSSYTDTQYF.

This clonotype was seen at least ten times. J is TRBJ1-5 and V is TRBV6-2 or TRBV6-3; D might be TRBD1 (6 bases). The length of the CDR3 is 18 residues. V was pared by 3 bases and J by 5 bases, with 23 bases between. Germline V gene data show CDR1 as MNHEY and CDR2 as SVGEGT. The CDR3 DNA reads as TGTGCCAGCAGTTATGCCCCCTCCGGGACACTATTATATCAGCCCCAGCATTTT. This sequence encodes CASSYAPSGTLLYQPQHF.

Many counts were recorded for this clonotype. V and J are TRBV3-1 and TRBJ2-5, with D perhaps matching TRBD1 or TRBD2 (5 bases each). Germline V gene data show CDR1 as LGHDT and CDR2 as YNNKEL (reference sequence). Trimming removed 4 bases at V and 3 bases at J, with 18 bases between. The CDR3 is 16 residues long. The chain's CDR3 is CASSLPNGARKETQYF. The CDR3 bases are TGTGCCAGCAGCCTGCCTAACGGGGCGCGTAAAGAGACCCAGTACTTC.

The chain couples TRBV20-1 to TRBJ2-7, with D tentatively TRBD1 (6 bases). The length of the CDR3 is 12 residues. V was clipped by 4 bases and J by 6 bases, with 13 bases between them. Per germline, CDR1 DFQATT and CDR2 SNEGSKA (reference sequence). CDR3 region: CSAKGDPPEQYV. The CDR3 nucleotides read TGCAGTGCTAAGGGGGACCCTCCCGAGCAGTACGTC.

This clonotype has a count of ten or more. V and J are TRBV12-3 or TRBV12-4 and TRBJ2-7; no clear D gene. The V and J ends lost 5 bases and 0 bases respectively, with 11 bases between them. The CDR3 consists of 14 residues. The DNA for the CDR3 is TGTGCCAGCAGTCTCGCCCAAGTCTCCTACGAGCAGTACTTC. Protein: CASSLAQVSYEQYF.

This clonotype was detected many times. The rearrangement joins TRBV29-1 to TRBJ2-2; a weak D match, TRBD1 (5 bases). The CDR3 extends over 13 amino acids. Trimming took 7 bases from V and 0 from J, leaving 9 bases between them. In germline, CDR1 is SQVTM, CDR2 ANQGSEA. The DNA of the CDR3 is TGCAGCGCCCAGGGAACGAACACCGGGGAGCTGTTTTTT. This encodes CSAQGTNTGELFF.

This clonotype was detected a few times. The chain links TRBV7-6 to TRBJ2-3; D may be TRBD1 (6 bases). The CDR3 sequence is 17 residues long. V dropped 4 bases and J dropped 2 bases, with 19 bases sitting between them. Looked up from germline, CDR1 is SGHVS and CDR2 is FNYEAQ. The CDR3 reads CASSSIQGTRFTDTQYF. The DNA of the CDR3 is TGTGCCAGCAGCTCAATCCAGGGGACCCGATTCACAGATACGCAGTATTTT.

This clonotype has ten or more counts. The rearrangement joins TRBV12-3 or TRBV12-4 to TRBJ2-5; tentative D call: TRBD2 (5 bases). This CDR3 comprises 11 residues. Trimming cost V 3 bases and J 7 bases, with 6 bases left between them. The CDR3 loop is CASSFRGTQYF. The DNA of the CDR3 is TGTGCCAGCAGTTTTCGGGGGACCCAGTACTTC.